What follows are 22 T cell receptor beta chains derived from one specimen sequenced in a study of T-cell memory formation after mild COVID-19. TCRdb independently ran MiXCR on the 5' RACE reads; one entry per CDR3 protein. The table includes hundreds of thousands of distinct CDR3 sequences, roughly 22% detected once. The sample consisted of PBMCs or a T cell subset sorted from them (not recorded which). Receptors originate from an adult woman who had mild COVID-19 (a few samples of this study predate the infection). Cell type and time point are not known.

The rearrangement uses TRBV29-1 and TRBJ2-3; 13 nucleotides line up with TRBD2. The CDR3 spans 15 residues. Germline CDR1 and CDR2: SQVTM and ANQGSEA. Trimming cost V 7 bases and J 1 base; bases outside gene matches: 5. The chain's CDR3 is CSGTSGRGGTDTQYF. Here the CDR3 DNA reads TGCAGCGGGACTAGCGGGAGAGGTGGCACAGATACGCAGTATTTT.

Many counts were recorded for this clonotype. CDR3 amino acids: CASSSGTGVINEQFF. CDR3 sequence (DNA): TGTGCCAGCAGTTCCGGGACAGGGGTTATCAATGAGCAGTTCTTC. The V call is TRBV12-3 or TRBV12-4, the J call TRBJ2-1; 10 positions match TRBD1. The V segment lost 4 bases and the J segment 6 bases; nucleotides outside the gene matches: 6. The CDR3 is 15 residues long.

The chain joins TRBV7-2 to TRBJ1-5; TRBD1 might be the D (6 bases). The CDR3 has 15 residues. Germline loops: CDR1 SGHTA, CDR2 FQGNSA. Trimming shortened V by 1 base and J by 2 bases, and 9 bases separated the two germline ends. The CDR3 loop reads CASSLDRAGNQPQHF. The CDR3, as DNA: TGTGCCAGCAGCTTAGACAGGGCCGGCAATCAGCCCCAGCATTTT.

The chain has TRBV15 and TRBJ2-5, with D perhaps matching TRBD2 (5 bases). V was pared by 3 bases and J by 4 bases, with 15 bases between. CDR3 length: 15 residues. Germline-derived CDR1 and CDR2 are LNHNV and YYDKDF (reference sequence). The chain's CDR3 is CATSRRVEPRETQYF. The CDR3 nucleotides read TGTGCCACCAGCAGGAGGGTAGAGCCCAGAGAGACCCAGTACTTC.

This clonotype showed up just a few times. The rearrangement uses TRBV29-1 and TRBJ2-1; TRBD1 or TRBD2 may be the D gene (7 bases each). Looked up from germline, CDR1 is SQVTM and CDR2 is ANQGSEA. The length of the CDR3 is 14 residues. Trimming removed 1 base from V and 4 bases from J, with 11 bases in between. DNA for the CDR3: TGCAGCGTTGAAGGCAGGGGGGGATACAATGAGCAGTTCTTC. Translation: CSVEGRGGYNEQFF.

This clonotype was seen a few times. J is TRBJ2-7 and V is TRBV7-9; 7 positions agree with TRBD1. V lost 6 bases to trimming and J lost 3 bases; unmatched junction nucleotides: 11. From germline, CDR1 is SEHNR and CDR2 FQNEAQ (reference sequence). The CDR3 spans 15 residues. The CDR3 reads CASSLGTDLLYEQYF. DNA for the CDR3: TGTGCCAGCAGTCTGGGGACAGACCTCCTCTACGAGCAGTACTTC.

Many counts were recorded for this clonotype. CDR3 sequence reads: CASSPYGLAGGPYEQYF. CDR3 coding DNA: TGTGCCAGCAGCCCCTACGGACTAGCGGGAGGGCCCTACGAGCAGTACTTC. The rearrangement uses TRBV11-2 and TRBJ2-7; TRBD2 aligns across 15 bases. Germline CDR1 is SGHAT and CDR2 is FQNNGV. The CDR3 totals 17 residues. The junction had 7 bases not matched to a gene; V was cut back by 5 bases and J by 2 bases.

The chain carries TRBV6-6 and TRBJ1-5; D perhaps matches TRBD1 (6 bases). The CDR3 totals 15 residues. Trimming took off 0 bases at V and 7 bases at J, with 13 bases between the two ends. Germline V gives CDR1 MNHNY, CDR2 SVGAGI (reference sequence). CDR3 residues: CASSYSGGYDQPQHF. The CDR3 DNA follows: TGTGCCAGCAGTTACTCAGGGGGTTACGACCAGCCCCAGCATTTT.

This chain joins TRBV5-4 and TRBJ2-3, with D unresolved. Between the trimmed V and J ends, which lost 2 bases and 3 bases, there was a span of 16 bases. This CDR3 has 16 amino acids. CDR1 and CDR2 (germline): SGHNT, YYREEE (reference sequence). The CDR3 coding sequence is TGTGCCAGCAGCTTAGGGCGGAGTCCCCAGACAGATACGCAGTATTTT. Protein: CASSLGRSPQTDTQYF.

The sample holds a few counts of this clonotype. The chain uses TRBV9 and TRBJ2-1; tentatively, D is TRBD2 (6 bases). The CDR3 is made up of 15 amino acids. V lost 6 bases and J 8 bases, leaving 21 bases between the germline ends. Germline CDR1 is SGDLS and CDR2 is YYNGEE. CDR3 sequence: CASTFQEGRGDEQFF. The CDR3 nucleotides are TGTGCCAGCACCTTTCAGGAGGGCCGCGGGGATGAGCAGTTCTTC.

The rearrangement joins TRBV18 to TRBJ1-1; 10 bases are shared with TRBD1. Germline V lookup: CDR1 KGHSH, CDR2 LQKENI. CDR3 length: 15 residues. V shed 4 bases and J 3 bases; nucleotides not matched to a gene: 5. Written as DNA, the CDR3 is TGTGCCAGCTCACGTTCCGGGACAGGGGACACTGAAGCTTTCTTT. Translating gives CASSRSGTGDTEAFF.

This chain joins TRBV12-3 or TRBV12-4 and TRBJ2-2; 7 bases fit TRBD2. The CDR3 covers 15 residues. J gave up 3 bases and V 7 bases, and 8 bases lay outside the gene matches. CDR3 region: CASTLGGGYTGELFF. The CDR3 DNA reads as TGTGCCAGCACCCTGGGGGGGGGATACACCGGGGAGCTGTTTTTT.

V gene TRBV7-9 combines with J gene TRBJ2-5, with 7 bases matching TRBD2. Germline CDR1 and CDR2: SEHNR and FQNEAQ (reference sequence). This CDR3 contains 17 residues. The V gene end was trimmed by 2 bases and the J gene end by 7 bases; junction bases not matched to a gene: 16. CDR3 loop: CASSLPLFGGRKLTQYF. Here the CDR3 DNA reads TGTGCCAGCAGCTTACCCCTGTTTGGCGGGAGAAAGTTGACCCAGTACTTC.

This sequence joins TRBV11-3 and TRBJ2-7; tentative D call: TRBD2 (6 bases). V was clipped by 6 bases and J by 2 bases, with 14 bases between them. The germline gives CDR1 SGHNT, CDR2 YENEEA. The CDR3 is 14 residues long. The CDR3 sequence is CASSPPTRPYEQYF. As DNA, the CDR3 is TGTGCCAGCAGTCCCCCGACTAGGCCCTACGAGCAGTACTTC.

This clonotype showed up just a few times. The CDR3 spells CASTPDEDTQYF. CDR3 DNA sequence: TGTGCCAGCACCCCCGACGAGGATACGCAGTATTTT. The V and J genes are TRBV7-9 and TRBJ2-3; D gene uncertain. The germline CDR1 and CDR2 sequences are SEHNR and FQNEAQ (reference sequence). V lost 7 bases and J lost 6, with 11 bases in between. The CDR3 sequence is 12 residues long.

This clonotype occurred a few times. The V call is TRBV6-1, the J call TRBJ1-2; TRBD1 agrees at 8 bases. The trim removed 6 bases at V and 0 bases at J, leaving 6 bases unmatched. The germline V gene has CDR1 MNHNS and CDR2 SASEGT. The CDR3 loop spans 15 amino acids. The CDR3 here is CASSLQGGANYGYTF. The CDR3 DNA is TGTGCCAGCAGCTTACAGGGGGGTGCTAACTATGGCTACACCTTC.

The table lists this clonotype with a few counts. The V and J genes are TRBV21-1 and TRBJ2-2; TRBD2, the D gene given by the table, was not confirmed from the DNA. TRBV21-1 is noted as a pseudogene. The CDR3 is made up of 19 amino acids. Written as DNA, the CDR3 is TGTGCCAGCAGCAAAAATCCCCGGGTAGCGGAGTCGAACACCGGGGAGCTGTTTTTT. It encodes CASSKNPRVAESNTGELFF.

By sample fraction, this clonotype is medium-sized. The chain combines TRBV7-9 with TRBJ2-2; D is possibly TRBD1 (6 bases). V gave up 6 bases and J gave up 1 base, with 9 bases separating them. The CDR3 covers 14 residues. Germline assignment: CDR1 SEHNR and CDR2 FQNEAQ (reference sequence). The CDR3 reads CASSLGQNTGELFF. Written as DNA, the CDR3 is TGTGCCAGCAGTTTGGGACAGAACACCGGGGAGCTGTTTTTT.

V gene TRBV28 combines with J gene TRBJ2-3; D might be TRBD2 (6 bases). Trimming shortened V by 3 bases and J by 1 base, and 17 bases separated the two germline ends. This CDR3 is 17 amino acids long. In germline, CDR1 is MDHEN, CDR2 SYDVKM. CDR3 sequence reads: CASSFGGLLLRTDTQYF. As DNA, the CDR3 is TGTGCCAGCAGTTTCGGGGGACTTCTCCTCCGCACAGATACGCAGTATTTT.

The chain links TRBV5-6 to TRBJ2-3, with a weak D call TRBD1 (6 bases). Trimming removed 4 bases from V and 0 bases from J, with 12 bases in between. This CDR3 is 15 amino acids long. Germline V CDR1 and CDR2: SGHDT, YYEEEE. The CDR3 DNA reads as TGTGCCAGCAGCCACAGGGTCTTAAGCACAGATACGCAGTATTTT. It encodes CASSHRVLSTDTQYF. Together with reference TRBV5-6 and TRBJ2-3, the CDR3 gives the full variable domain: DAGVTQSPTHLIKTRGQQVTLRCSPKSGHDTVSWYQQALGQGPQFIFQYYEEEERQRGNFPDRFSGHQFPNYSSELNVNALLLGDSALYLCASSHRVLSTDTQYFGPGTRLTVL.

The chain combines TRBV29-1 with TRBJ1-2; D is perhaps TRBD1 (6 bases). The germline gives CDR1 SQVTM, CDR2 ANQGSEA. The CDR3 loop spans 14 amino acids. V was pared by 3 bases and J by 5 bases, with 16 bases between. CDR3 residues: CSVDIGWRGYGYTF. DNA for the CDR3: TGCAGCGTTGATATCGGGTGGAGGGGGTATGGCTACACCTTC.

The genes are TRBV7-9 and TRBJ1-1; TRBD1 aligns across 10 bases. There are 16 residues in the CDR3. J was trimmed by 1 base and V by 4 bases; bases with no gene match: 6. Germline-derived CDR1 and CDR2 are SEHNR and FQNEAQ (reference sequence). CDR3 coding DNA: TGTGCCAGCAGCTGGATCCGGGACAGGGGGAACACTGAAGCTTTCTTT. This encodes CASSWIRDRGNTEAFF. Looking up the rest from reference TRBV7-9 and TRBJ1-1 gives the full variable domain: DTGVSQNPRHKITKRGQNVTFRCDPISEHNRLYWYRQTLGQGPEFLTYFQNEAQLEKSRLLSDRFSAERPKGSFSTLEIQRTEQGDSAMYLCASSWIRDRGNTEAFFGQGTRLTVV.